This T cell receptor (beta chain) was documented in a study of T cell responses to AZD1222 COVID-19 vaccine. The CDR3 runs 17 residues. Per germline, CDR1 KGHSH and CDR2 LQKENI. Trimming took 1 base from V and 4 from J; bases not matched to a gene: 9. The protocol was immunoSEQ multiplex PCR, while the TCRdb copy is restricted to in-frame clones and leaves out a portion. The sample lists about 90,000 clones, roughly 88% occurring once. This receptor was identified in an adult in good health. This specimen consisted of peripheral blood, obtained on day 0 of AZD1222 vaccination. V is TRBV18 and J is TRBJ2-2, with TRBD1 identical over 7 bases. DNA of the CDR3: TGTGCCAGCTCACCACAGCGACAGGGCTGGGGCACCGGGGAGCTGTTTTTT. This translates into CASSPQRQGWGTGELFF.